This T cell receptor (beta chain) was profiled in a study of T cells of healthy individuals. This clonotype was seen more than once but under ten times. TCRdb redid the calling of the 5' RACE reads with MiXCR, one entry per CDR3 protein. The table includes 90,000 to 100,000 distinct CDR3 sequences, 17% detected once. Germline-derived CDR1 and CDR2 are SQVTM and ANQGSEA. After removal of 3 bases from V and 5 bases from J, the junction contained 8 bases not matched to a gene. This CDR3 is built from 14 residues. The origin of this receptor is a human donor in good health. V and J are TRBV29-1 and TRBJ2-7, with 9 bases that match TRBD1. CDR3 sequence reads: CSVEGGQGTDEQYF. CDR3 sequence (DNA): TGCAGCGTTGAGGGGGGACAGGGAACCGACGAGCAGTACTTC.